This T cell receptor beta chain was recorded in a study of post-analysis software for immune sequencing data. As for the study in general: There were relapsing-remitting, secondary progressive and progressive-relapsing multiple sclerosis among the disease courses included.

Trimming took off 2 bases at V and 4 bases at J, with 11 bases between the two ends. This CDR3 comprises 14 residues. CDR1 SGHRS and CDR2 YFSETQ come from the germline V gene. A note on this clonotype: The antigen remains unidentified.

Built from TCR beta cDNA, the libraries had unique molecular identifiers in them. Each CDR3 protein is one row after TCRdb ran MiXCR on the PCR reads. In the table there are 650,000 to 850,000 distinct CDR3 sequences, roughly 58% of which are singletons. General observations from the study: Comparison of patients with controls showed 4 to 6 TRBV segments more frequent in patients, TRBV5-6, TRBV5-1 and TRBV20-1 among them. Samples sharing a preparation batch grouped tightly together when assessed by F measure. People with multiple sclerosis had a significantly lower normalized Chao1 diversity than controls did.

The receptor was derived from a girl aged 10 to 17 with multiple sclerosis. The V and J genes are TRBV5-1 and TRBJ2-3; a possible D gene is TRBD2 (7 bases). Sample: blood. The DNA of the CDR3 is TGCGCCAGCAGCTTCGGGGGGCACCCAGATACGCAGTATTTT. It encodes CASSFGGHPDTQYF.